This TCR beta chain was captured in a study of cytomegalovirus exposure and HLA in healthy donors. Study-wide context: Tens of millions of unique TCRs from HLA-typed donors made up an early data release.

CDR3 length: 12 residues. V was shortened by 4 bases and J by 4 bases, with 8 bases between the two germline ends. Germline values: CDR1 ENHRY, CDR2 SYGVKD. General observations from the study: It was reportedly the case that the classifier diagnosed cytomegalovirus status with high specificity and sensitivity. Later analysis identified some 16,000 TCR beta sequences associated with HLA alleles, using a false discovery rate threshold of 0.05.

Amplification used 60 Vbeta primers and 13 Jbeta primers. Sequencing used immunoSEQ multiplex PCR; TCRdb keeps in-frame clones, though not all of them. This table has roughly 88,000 clones, about three quarters appearing once. This clone has just one count. Its antigen is not identified. This receptor was identified in a young man in good health and CMV-seropositive. Sequencing was carried out using PBMCs. This chain joins TRBV10-3 and TRBJ2-7; D unresolved. Here the CDR3 reads CAISATIYEQYF. As DNA, the CDR3 is TGTGCCATCAGTGCGACAATTTACGAGCAGTACTTC.